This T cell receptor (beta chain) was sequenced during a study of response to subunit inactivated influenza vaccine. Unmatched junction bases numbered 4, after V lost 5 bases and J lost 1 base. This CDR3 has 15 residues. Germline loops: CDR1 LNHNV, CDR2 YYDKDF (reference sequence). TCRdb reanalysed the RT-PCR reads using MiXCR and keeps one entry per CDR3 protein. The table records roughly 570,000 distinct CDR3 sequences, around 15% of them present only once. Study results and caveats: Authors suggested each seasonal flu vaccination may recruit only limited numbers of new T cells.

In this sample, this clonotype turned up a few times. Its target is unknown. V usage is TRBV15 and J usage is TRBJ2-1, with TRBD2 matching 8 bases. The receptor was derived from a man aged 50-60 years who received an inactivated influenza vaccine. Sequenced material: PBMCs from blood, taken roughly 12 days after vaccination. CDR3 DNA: TGTGCCACCAGCTCCAGCGGGAGATCCTACAATGAGCAGTTCTTC. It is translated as CATSSSGRSYNEQFF.